A selection of T cell receptor beta chains follows, all from one sample in a study of blood T cell repertoires in COVID-19. Clones were read by immunoSEQ multiplex PCR, and TCRdb kept only the in-frame ones, dropping some. The sample has 90,000 to 100,000 clones; approximately 90% are singletons. The sequenced sample was peripheral blood. The receptors originated from a man aged 50-60 years with acute or convalescent COVID-19. CDR3s include the opening cysteine and the closing phenylalanine or tryptophan. D genes are given only for firm matches. Not all rows give a size; the values are once, few, many and, for expanded clones, a class.

TRBV7-2	NA	TRBD2	TRBJ2-1	18	CASSFSGTSGRGINEQFF	TGTGCCAGCAGCTTTTCCGGGACTAGCGGGAGGGGAATCAATGAGCAGTTCTTC
TRBV27	NA	TRBD1	TRBJ1-2	15	CASSPDQGGAGGYTF	TGTGCCAGCAGTCCCGACCAGGGGGGCGCCGGTGGCTACACCTTC
TRBV7-2	NA	TRBD1	TRBJ2-7	15	CASSFNPDRVYEQYF	TGTGCCAGCAGCTTTAACCCCGACAGGGTCTACGAGCAGTACTTC
TRBV13	NA	NA	TRBJ2-1	15	CASSLLVSSYNEQFF	TGTGCCAGCAGCTTACTAGTAAGCTCCTACAATGAGCAGTTCTTC
TRBV6-2/TRBV6-3	NA	NA	TRBJ2-1	15	CASSYSYYPSDEQFF	TGTGCCAGCAGTTACTCTTACTACCCATCAGATGAGCAGTTCTTC
TRBV10-1	NA	TRBD1	TRBJ1-1	16	CASRNNTQGAPGEAFF	TGCGCCAGCAGGAACAATACACAGGGGGCGCCCGGTGAAGCTTTCTTT
TRBV9	NA	NA	TRBJ1-1	13	CASSVDRSTEAFF	TGTGCCAGCAGCGTAGACAGGAGCACTGAAGCTTTCTTT
TRBV5-1	NA	TRBD1	TRBJ1-4	16	CASSWGQGAGNEKLFF	TGCGCCAGCAGCTGGGGACAGGGGGCCGGTAATGAAAAACTGTTTTTT
TRBV4-1	few	NA	TRBJ1-1	13	CASSQDPYGEAFF	TGCGCCAGCAGCCAAGACCCCTACGGTGAAGCTTTCTTT
TRBV19	NA	NA	TRBJ2-1	15	CASSMGTRGYNEQFF	TGTGCCAGTAGTATGGGCACGCGGGGTTACAATGAGCAGTTCTTC
TRBV6-5	NA	TRBD2	TRBJ2-7	14	CASRRLAGENEQYF	TGTGCCAGCAGACGACTAGCGGGAGAAAACGAGCAGTACTTC
TRBV27	NA	TRBD1	TRBJ1-1	14	CASRQQGATFEAFF	TGTGCCAGCAGGCAACAGGGGGCCACATTTGAAGCTTTCTTT
TRBV3-1/TRBV3-2	NA	NA	TRBJ2-7	14	CASSLRDTPYEQYF	TGTGCCAGCAGCCTCCGGGACACCCCCTACGAGCAGTACTTC
TRBV6-5	NA	TRBD2	TRBJ2-1	16	CASSSPGLAGVNEQFF	TGTGCCAGCAGTTCACCGGGACTAGCGGGAGTGAATGAGCAGTTCTTC
TRBV5-1	once	TRBD2	TRBJ2-5	16	CASSLAGGSGQETQYF	TGCGCCAGCAGCTTGGCCGGCGGGAGTGGACAAGAGACCCAGTACTTC
TRBV7-8	NA	NA	TRBJ2-7	17	CASSLDGGPVLLYEQYF	TGTGCCAGCAGCTTAGATGGAGGTCCGGTCCTACTCTACGAGCAGTACTTC
TRBV24-1	once	NA	TRBJ1-5	18	CATSDKGVDRGGNQPQHF	TGTGCCACCAGTGATAAAGGCGTCGATAGGGGTGGCAATCAGCCCCAGCATTTT